This T cell receptor beta chain was found in a study of cytomegalovirus exposure and HLA in healthy donors. The PCR employed 60 Vbeta primers together with 13 Jbeta primers. Sequencing used immunoSEQ multiplex PCR; TCRdb keeps in-frame clones, though not all of them. The sample carries about 140,000 clones, about 80% recorded once. CDR1 is SGHTA and CDR2 is FQGNSA in the germline V gene. The CDR3 has 14 residues. V was cut by 2 bases and J by 5 bases, with 10 bases left in between. General study results and limits: Across donors, most TCRs were seen rarely, yet some public ones were widespread. There were some V segments, including TRBV6-2 and TRBV6-3, excluded as indistinguishable. The authors later found TCR association rates varying by HLA locus, with DRB1 most and HLA-C fewest.

With regard to this clone: What it binds is not known.

The sample taken for sequencing was PBMCs. The V call is TRBV7-2, the J call TRBJ1-5, with a weak D call TRBD1 (5 bases). The clonotype comes from a man under 40 in good health and CMV-seropositive. CDR3 amino acids: CASSLQGGDQPQHF. CDR3 coding DNA: TGTGCCAGCAGCTTACAGGGAGGGGATCAGCCCCAGCATTTT.